This T cell receptor beta chain was captured by sequencing in a study of CD8+ T cells in alopecia areata. Across the whole study: Each of the treated patients was given oral tofacitinib, 5 to 10 mg twice daily, for moderate-to-severe alopecia areata. Scalp area affected, as a percentage, set the severity score of treated patients. The study's findings and limits: Expanded CD8+ clones among the top 100, as well as scalp clonality, were significantly decreased by tofacitinib.

A word on this clone: The antigen is unknown.

RNA extraction and reverse transcription yielded cDNA as sequencing template. Using immunoSEQ multiplex PCR, the repertoire was profiled, and TCRdb retains in-frame clones only, with some absent. The data hold fewer than 350,000 clones, with roughly 64% observed a single time. J gave up 4 bases and V 5 bases, and 12 bases lay outside the gene matches. Germline V lookup: CDR1 MDHEN, CDR2 SYDVKM. The length of the CDR3 is 17 residues. Treatment meaning: oral pan-JAK inhibitor, 5-10 mg twice daily. The sequencing used CD4+ T cells sorted from blood, collected at week 24, from a patient treated with tofacitinib. The chain links TRBV28 to TRBJ2-7, with 12 bases identical to TRBD1. This clonotype was sampled from a human donor with alopecia areata. This CDR3 is CASSAPLGTGGNYEQYF. CDR3 nucleotides: TGTGCCAGCAGTGCCCCTCTGGGGACAGGGGGCAATTACGAGCAGTACTTC.